This TCR beta chain is from a study of T cell responses to AZD1222 COVID-19 vaccine. Study observations and caveats: Most donors were white British and more were female, and clonal diversity was possibly underestimated.

Clones were read by immunoSEQ multiplex PCR, and TCRdb kept only the in-frame ones, dropping some. The sample gives about 150,000 clones, around 88% of which show up once; 3% to 3.5% is in the top ten. As for this clone: Antigen: not known.

The CDR3 has 13 residues. CDR1 SNHLY and CDR2 FYNNEI come from the germline V gene. V shed 2 bases and J shed 1 base, with 5 bases lying between them. The source is an adult in good health. The rearrangement uses TRBV2 and TRBJ1-2; possible D gene TRBD1, 5 bases. Sequencing was performed on peripheral blood, taken on day 0 of MenACWY control vaccination. This CDR3 is CASSEQGNYGYTF. DNA for the CDR3: TGTGCCAGCAGTGAACAGGGTAACTATGGCTACACCTTC.